The sequence of this T cell receptor beta chain was determined in a study of T cells in Graves' hyperthyroidism and ophthalmopathy. This clonotype has at least ten counts. RNA transcripts were the template for amplifying TCR beta CDR3 regions. TCR CDR3 underwent first-round RT-PCR with the HTBI primer set. TCRdb recomputed calls from the multiplex PCR reads with MiXCR, one row per CDR3 protein. The sample holds around 250,000 distinct CDR3 sequences, roughly 15% seen once. The source of this sequence is a woman aged 40 to 50 with Graves' hyperthyroidism that later progressed to Graves' ophthalmopathy. The sequenced material came from blood.

CDR3 region: CASSLLKGARDTEAFF. DNA of the CDR3: TGTGCCAGCAGCCTACTGAAGGGGGCTCGAGACACTGAAGCTTTCTTT. The rearrangement links TRBV14 to TRBJ1-1; 7 bases are shared with TRBD1. Germline trimming cut 4 bases from V and 3 bases from J; bases unmatched to any gene: 11. This CDR3 has 16 amino acids. Looked up from germline, CDR1 is SGHDN and CDR2 is FVKESK.